This T cell receptor (beta chain) was recovered during a study of immune cell composition in non-small cell lung cancer. Normal lung was taken at the farthest possible site, at least 3 cm from tumour. This clone is labeled large. The antigen is unknown. Study outcomes and limitations: Tumour-associated clones >0.5% occurred in approximately 31% of adenocarcinomas, 75% of squamous.

Assay used: immunoSEQ multiplex PCR; TCRdb lists only in-frame clones, some missing. The sample shows 950 to 1,300 clones, 76% of them seen only once. Germline V gene sequence: CDR1 SGHTA, CDR2 FQGNSA. Trimming left V 1 base short and J 4 bases short, with 10 bases between. The CDR3 covers 14 residues. Sequencing used non-adjacent lung tissue. The chain employs TRBV7-2 and TRBJ1-2; D is unclear. The TCR originated in a human donor with non-small cell lung cancer. The CDR3 is CASSLEGRPYGYTF. Written as DNA, the CDR3 is TGTGCCAGCAGCTTAGAGGGAAGGCCCTATGGCTACACCTTC.